This is a list of T cell receptor beta chains from one sample in a study of cytomegalovirus exposure and HLA in healthy donors. The repertoire was sequenced with immunoSEQ multiplex PCR; TCRdb's copy has only in-frame clones and lacks some. The table includes some 330,000 clones, 80% to 90% detected once. Sequencing was done on a sample of PBMCs. These receptors came from a woman aged 18 to 35 in good health and CMV-seronegative. The CDR3 runs from the conserved cysteine through the conserved F or W. The D gene is left open where the match is weak. Part of the rows lack a size; the others show once, few, many or a class for expanded clones.

clone size,J gene,D gene,V gene,CDR3 protein,CDR3 DNA
.,TRBJ2-7,TRBD1,TRBV28,CASKTGGLASYEQYF,TGTGCCAGCAAAACAGGGGGACTGGCCTCCTACGAGCAGTACTTC
.,TRBJ2-3,TRBD2,TRBV9,CASSETSADTQYF,TGTGCCAGCAGCGAGACTAGCGCAGATACGCAGTATTTT
.,TRBJ2-3,.,TRBV2,CATVAEITDTQYF,TGTGCCACAGTAGCGGAGATCACAGATACGCAGTATTTT
.,TRBJ1-2,.,TRBV25-1,CASSDPAKPTGGYTF,TGTGCCAGCAGTGACCCGGCAAAACCAACGGGTGGCTACACCTTC
.,TRBJ2-2,.,TRBV4-3,CASSPRTGSGELFF,TGCGCCAGCAGCCCCCGGACTGGATCCGGGGAGCTGTTTTTT
once,TRBJ1-2,.,TRBV28,CASSVGTNYGYTF,TGTGCCAGCAGCGTAGGGACTAATTATGGCTACACCTTC
.,TRBJ2-5,TRBD1,TRBV2,CASSAETGFETQYF,TGTGCCAGCAGTGCCGAGACAGGGTTCGAGACCCAGTACTTC
once,TRBJ1-5,TRBD1,TRBV6-5,CASSLTGGMGEPQHF,TGTGCCAGCAGTTTAACAGGGGGTATGGGGGAGCCCCAGCATTTT
.,TRBJ2-1,.,TRBV4-3,CASSQGRGAGNEQFF,TGCGCCAGCAGCCAAGGTCGGGGGGCTGGGAATGAGCAGTTCTTC
.,TRBJ2-1,.,TRBV7-8,CASSPPPTEGNEQFF,TGTGCCAGCAGCCCCCCCCCGACGGAGGGGAATGAGCAGTTCTTC
.,TRBJ2-5,.,TRBV2,CASKSSGTRGTQYF,TGTGCCAGCAAGTCGAGTGGGACCCGGGGGACTCAGTACTTC
.,TRBJ2-1,TRBD2,TRBV9,CASSVSGSYNEQFF,TGTGCCAGCAGCGTAAGCGGGAGTTACAATGAGCAGTTCTTC
once,TRBJ2-6,TRBD1,TRBV7-2,CASRRGQGAAGANVLTF,TGTGCCAGCAGAAGGGGACAGGGGGCAGCTGGGGCCAACGTCCTGACTTTC
once,TRBJ2-5,TRBD2,TRBV10-3,CAISESRTSGVPETQYF,TGTGCCATCAGTGAGTCAAGGACTAGCGGGGTCCCAGAGACCCAGTACTTC
.,TRBJ2-1,TRBD2,TRBV2,CASTETSVGNEQFF,TGTGCCAGCACGGAAACTAGCGTGGGCAATGAGCAGTTCTTC
.,TRBJ1-5,.,TRBV6-5,CASSTLQGSSQPQHF,TGTGCCAGCAGTACTCTTCAGGGATCCAGTCAGCCCCAGCATTTT
.,TRBJ2-7,.,TRBV7-3,CASSLIQAGEQYF,TGTGCCAGCAGCTTAATACAGGCTGGCGAGCAGTACTTC
.,TRBJ2-5,TRBD2,TRBV7-2,CASSLGLAAGETQYF,TGTGCCAGCAGCCTTGGACTAGCGGCCGGGGAGACCCAGTACTTC
.,TRBJ2-3,TRBD2,TRBV9,CASSVMASGIVDTQYF,TGTGCCAGCAGCGTAATGGCTAGCGGGATTGTGGATACGCAGTATTTT